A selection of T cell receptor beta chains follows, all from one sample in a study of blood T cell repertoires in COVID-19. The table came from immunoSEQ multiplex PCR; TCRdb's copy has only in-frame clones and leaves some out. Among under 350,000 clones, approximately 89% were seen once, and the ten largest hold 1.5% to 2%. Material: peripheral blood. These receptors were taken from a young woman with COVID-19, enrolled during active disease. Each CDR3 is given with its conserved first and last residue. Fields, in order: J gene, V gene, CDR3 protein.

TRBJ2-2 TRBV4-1 CASSQVLVVAGGGELFF
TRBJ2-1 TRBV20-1 CSASREDEQFF
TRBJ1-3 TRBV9 CASSGEQGFRNTIYF
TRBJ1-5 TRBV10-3 CAISEGGSGQPQHF
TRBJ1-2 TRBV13 CASSLGSRINYGYTF
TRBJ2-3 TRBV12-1 CASSSTGLASTDTQYF
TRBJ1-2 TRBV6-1 CASSEQGDYGYTF
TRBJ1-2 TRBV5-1 CASSSRQGNYGYTF
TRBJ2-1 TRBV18 CASSWGHPYNEQFF
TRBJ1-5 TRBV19 CASSPAGFNQPQHF
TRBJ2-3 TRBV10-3 CATSGISTDTQYF
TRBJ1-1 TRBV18 CASSPTAGDSFMNTEAFF
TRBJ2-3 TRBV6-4 CASSDTPGGRADTQYF
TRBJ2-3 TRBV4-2 CASSQGPSGGTDTQYF
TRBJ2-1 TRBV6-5 CASSSDRGGSNEQFF
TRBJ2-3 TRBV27 CASSPGLGTDTQYF
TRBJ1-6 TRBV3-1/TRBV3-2 CASSQGAFGNSPLHF
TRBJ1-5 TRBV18 CASSITGGGNQPQHF
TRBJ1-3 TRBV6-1 CASSETLSGTGLITGNTIYF
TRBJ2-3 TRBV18 CASSHRDRAVDTQYF
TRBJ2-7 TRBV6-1 CASSDQVPPEQYF
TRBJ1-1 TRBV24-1 CATSDTGGGTEAFF
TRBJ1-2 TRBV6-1 CASSDLRAGYTF
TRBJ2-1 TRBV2 CASSDGTALSYNEQFF
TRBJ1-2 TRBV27 CASSPQGIVVGYTF
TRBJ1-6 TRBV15 CATSRVGQGDSPLHF
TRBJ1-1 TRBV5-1 CASSFGGNTEAFF
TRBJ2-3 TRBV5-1 CASSPKSLSGVSDTQYF
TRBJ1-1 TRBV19 CAARGGSLTEAFF
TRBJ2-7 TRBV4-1 CASSRAGGASYEQYF
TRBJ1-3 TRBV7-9 CASRKEGNTIYF
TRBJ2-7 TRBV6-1 CASSKAGGPNEQYF
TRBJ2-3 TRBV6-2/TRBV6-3 CASSYLRLAGGTDTQYF
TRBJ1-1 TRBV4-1 CASSHDTGMNTEAFF
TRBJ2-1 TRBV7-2 CASSLQQGSYNEQFF
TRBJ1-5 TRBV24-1 CATSDPQGGGQPQHF
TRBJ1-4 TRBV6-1 CASSEGGAEKLFF
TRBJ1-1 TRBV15 CATSSQLNTEAFF
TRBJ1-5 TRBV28 CASSSRTDSNQPQHF
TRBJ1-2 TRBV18 CASSPQPATGTNYGYTF
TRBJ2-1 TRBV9 CASSVGPSGGIEQFF
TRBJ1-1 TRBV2 CASSGQGNTEAFF
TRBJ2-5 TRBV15 CATSTKREAGGLTQYF
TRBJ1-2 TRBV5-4 CASSVGQGSGGYTF
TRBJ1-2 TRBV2 CASSETTGGGYGYTF
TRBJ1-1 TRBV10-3 CAIRGAGGKNTEAFF
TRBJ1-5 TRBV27 CASSPGQGINQPQHF
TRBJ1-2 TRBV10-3 CAISDRQGIYHGYTF
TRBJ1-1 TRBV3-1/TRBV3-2 CASSPGQGRTEAFF
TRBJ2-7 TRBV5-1 CASREGTGRIYEQYF
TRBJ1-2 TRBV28 CASSLQTYGYTF
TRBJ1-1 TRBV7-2 CASSLGATDTEAFF
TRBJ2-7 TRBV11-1 CASSLGQNSYEQYF
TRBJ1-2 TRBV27 CASSPVGGGYGYTF